The rows below give T cell receptor beta chains drawn from one sample of a study of siplizumab effects on memory and regulatory T cells. This table comes from immunoSEQ multiplex PCR, and its TCRdb copy is limited to in-frame clones, with some not included. Found here are tens of thousands of clones, approximately 88% of them singletons; the top ten hold over 1.5%. The sample consisted of Tregs sorted from blood. The receptors were gathered from a human donor in good health. CDR3s include the opening cysteine and the closing phenylalanine or tryptophan. Fields, in order: V gene, D gene, CDR3 length, clone size, J gene, CDR3 protein, CDR3 DNA. The D gene is left open where the match is weak. Size tells how often a clone was seen (once, few, many) or the class of an expanded clone, and some rows leave it out.

>TRBV6-6|.|15|.|TRBJ1-3
CASSYSWDFGNTIYF
TGTGCCAGCAGTTACTCGTGGGACTTTGGAAACACCATATATTTT
>TRBV19|TRBD1|12|.|TRBJ1-5
CASNRGNQPQHF
TGTGCCAGCAACAGGGGGAATCAGCCCCAGCATTTT
>TRBV15|.|14|.|TRBJ1-1
CATSGGGPGQKAFF
TGTGCCACCAGCGGGGGGGGACCGGGCCAGAAAGCTTTCTTT
>TRBV19|TRBD1|14|.|TRBJ2-7
CASRRDRASYEQYF
TGTGCCAGTAGGAGGGACAGGGCTTCCTACGAGCAGTACTTC
>TRBV5-4|.|14|.|TRBJ2-2
CASSLLNSAGELFF
TGTGCCAGCAGCTTGTTGAACAGCGCCGGGGAGCTGTTTTTT
>TRBV15|TRBD1|19|once|TRBJ2-6
CATSRGVGRGLYGANVLTF
TGTGCCACCAGCAGAGGCGTGGGCAGGGGGCTGTATGGGGCCAACGTCCTGACTTTC
>TRBV5-1|.|15|.|TRBJ1-1
CASSLVGAAGSMAFF
TGCGCCAGCAGCTTGGTAGGAGCGGCAGGCTCTATGGCTTTCTTT
>TRBV5-1|.|15|.|TRBJ2-7
CASSLLRPGLGEQYF
TGCGCCAGCAGCTTGTTGAGACCCGGGTTGGGTGAGCAGTACTTC
>TRBV5-1|.|16|.|TRBJ2-2
CASSSLDPANTGELFF
TGCGCCAGCAGTTCACTTGACCCGGCCAACACCGGGGAGCTGTTTTTT
>TRBV7-3|TRBD2|16|once|TRBJ2-3
CASRPASGGDTDTQYF
TGTGCCAGCAGACCCGCTAGCGGGGGGGACACAGATACGCAGTATTTT